The TCR beta chain described here comes from a study of blood T cell repertoires in COVID-19 (dated by TCRdb to between 2020 and 2021). About the investigation overall: Collaborator samples came from the United States, Italy and Spain and covered acute and convalescent phases of COVID-19. The material from the prospective study consisted of cDNA or gDNA derived from T cells, B-cell-depleted T cells, or PBMCs. The dataset comprised deeply sampled blood TCRbeta repertoires from subjects exposed to, actively infected with, or recovered from COVID-19. The repertoires were released in a freely available public database meant as a resource for research on the immune response to SARS-CoV-2. The samples were drawn from the first 160 participants of the ongoing ImmuneRACE study and from over a thousand subjects provided by 6 global collaborators. The sample metadata nearly always contained a de-identified subject ID, COVID-19 status, age in years and sex. Where HLA class I and class II types were available, the types were taken from metadata supplied by the sample provider, not from assay-based typing. What the work shows at the level of the full study, not this receptor alone: The amount of clinical and demographic metadata varied by source and participant and was provided uncurated.

This clone was detected only once. What antigen it recognizes has not been identified. No base qualities exist here, and no much larger clone lies one base off it. The CDR3 spans 18 residues, from the cysteine through the phenylalanine. Of all the DNA, just the CDR3 is kept, 54 bases in frame from base 1. Looking up the germline V gene yields CDR1 SGDLS and CDR2 YYNGEE. V lost 3 bases and J lost 8 bases; the stretch between them is 27 bases long. Whole blood was collected in K2EDTA tubes by collaborating institutions according to the institutions' own protocols. Collaborator samples were shipped for TCRbeta analysis as frozen whole blood, isolated PBMCs, or DNA extracted from either sample type. The immunoSEQ Assay, a bias-controlled multiplex PCR, was used to amplify TCRbeta CDR3 regions from genomic DNA. Concerning the study's data processing: Within the assay, amplification of reference gene primers was used to estimate how many nucleated cells each sample contained. To quantify the absolute abundance of each unique TCRbeta CDR3 rearrangement, sequence reads were collapsed and filtered. For each sample, productive Simpson clonality was calculated by taking the square root of Simpson's diversity index across productive rearrangements. The table comes from immuneACCESS by way of TCRdb, which keeps in-frame sequences with V and J called. Part of the clones is missing from these tables; in studies checked, under half for an unresolved V gene and the rest for unknown reasons. V, J and clone size were drawn from that table, and D and trimming were deduced from the DNA. For this sample the table gives roughly 98,000 clones, of which roughly 80% were detected only once. The ten most abundant clones make up approximately 12% of the sample.

The specimen was peripheral blood. The sequence was obtained from a woman in her sixties or seventies with active or convalescent COVID-19. The rearranged segments are TRBV9 and TRBJ1-3, with TRBD1 perhaps the D gene, on 5 matching bases. The CDR3 region reads CASSEYYPGQRPWDTIYF. The nucleotides read TGTGCCAGCAGCGAGTACTACCCTGGACAACGTCCGTGGGACACCATATATTTT.